These 10 T cell receptor beta chains were sequenced from one sample in a study of blood T cell repertoires in COVID-19. The method was immunoSEQ multiplex PCR; TCRdb's version includes in-frame clones alone and lacks a portion of them. The sample contains fewer than 300,000 clones, around 84% of which appear only once. The sample consisted of PBMCs or T cells enriched from blood (not recorded which). Receptors originate from a man in his forties or fifties who had been exposed to COVID-19.

This rearrangement joins TRBV7-6 to TRBJ2-7; 12 positions agree with TRBD2. Germline V gives CDR1 SGHVS, CDR2 FNYEAQ. Trimming removed 4 bases from V and 2 bases from J; junction bases left unmatched: 3. This CDR3 is 15 amino acids long. CDR3 sequence: CASSSGLAGTYEQYF. The CDR3 DNA reads as TGTGCCAGCAGCTCCGGACTAGCGGGGACCTACGAGCAGTACTTC. Full variable domain (remainder filled in from reference TRBV7-6 and TRBJ2-7): GAGVSQSPRYKVTKRGQDVALRCDPISGHVSLYWYRQALGQGPEFLTYFNYEAQQDKSGLPNDRFSAERPEGSISTLTIQRTEQRDSAMYRCASSSGLAGTYEQYFGPGTRLTVT.

The V call is TRBV7-9, the J call TRBJ2-2; possible D gene TRBD1, 5 bases. V gave up 3 bases and J gave up 3 bases, with 14 bases separating them. The V gene's germline CDR1 is SEHNR and CDR2 FQNEAQ (reference sequence). There are 16 residues in the CDR3. Here the CDR3 DNA reads TGTGCCAGCAGCTTGGGGAACCAGGGATACACCGGGGAGCTGTTTTTT. It encodes CASSLGNQGYTGELFF.

The genes are TRBV7-8 and TRBJ2-1, with D hard to call. The CDR3 is 14 residues long. V dropped 4 bases and J dropped 10 bases, with 17 bases sitting between them. Germline lookup yields CDR1 SGHVS and CDR2 FQNEAQ. Here the CDR3 DNA reads TGTGCCAGCAGCTGGATAACTCTGGTGGGCGAGCAGTTCTTC. Translation: CASSWITLVGEQFF.

In DNA, the CDR3 is TGTGCCAGTAGTATACCGGGGACTAGCGGGGCCAACCGACTTTACTTC. Encoded protein: CASSIPGTSGANRLYF. The rearrangement joins TRBV19 to TRBJ2-7; 13 nucleotides agree with TRBD2. The CDR3 covers 16 residues. The ends lost 2 bases at V and 13 bases at J; junction bases unmatched: 14. CDR1 LNHDA and CDR2 SQIVND come from the germline V gene (reference sequence).

The gene calls are TRBV7-9 and TRBJ1-5; no firm D call. Germline V gives CDR1 SEHNR, CDR2 FQNEAQ (reference sequence). CDR3 length: 14 amino acids. V was shortened by 5 bases and J by 0 bases, with 8 bases between the two germline ends. CDR3 loop: CASSMQYSNQPQHF. The CDR3 coding sequence is TGTGCCAGCAGCATGCAGTATAGCAATCAGCCCCAGCATTTT.

This chain uses TRBV18 with TRBJ1-6, with 8 bases fitting TRBD1. Germline lookup yields CDR1 KGHSH and CDR2 LQKENI. Trimming cost V 2 bases and J 10 bases; bases outside gene matches: 13. The CDR3 contains 17 residues. CDR3 coding DNA: TGTGCCAGCTCACCAATAGCTGGACAGGGATTAGGGTCACCCCTCCACTTT. Its protein product is CASSPIAGQGLGSPLHF.

This chain links TRBV28 with TRBJ2-1, with TRBD2 matching 10 bases. There are 16 residues in the CDR3. Per germline, CDR1 MDHEN and CDR2 SYDVKM. Germline trimming cut 3 bases from V and 0 bases from J; bases unmatched to any gene: 2. The CDR3 sequence: CASSFSSGSSYNEQFF. CDR3 DNA sequence: TGTGCCAGCAGTTTTTCTAGCGGGAGCTCCTACAATGAGCAGTTCTTC.

CDR3 nucleotides: TGTGCCGCGGGACTTTCTTCCTACGAGCAGTACTTC. This gives the protein CAAGLSSYEQYF. The chain has TRBV10-3 and TRBJ2-7; maybe TRBD2 (6 bases). Germline assignment: CDR1 ENHRY and CDR2 SYGVKD. The V end lost 11 bases, the J end lost 1 base, and 12 bases lay between the germline ends. This CDR3 region has 12 residues.

The chain carries TRBV10-3 and TRBJ2-1; D is possibly TRBD1 (5 bases). This CDR3 has 15 amino acids. The V and J ends lost 4 bases and 0 bases respectively, with 10 bases between them. Germline CDR1 is ENHRY and CDR2 is SYGVKD. CDR3 in amino acids: CAISGGLSSYNEQFF. The DNA for the CDR3 is TGTGCCATCAGTGGGGGCCTCTCCTCCTACAATGAGCAGTTCTTC.

CDR3 amino acids: CARSSVLLPTDTQYF. In DNA form, the CDR3 reads TGTGCCAGAAGTTCGGTCCTTCTACCCACAGATACGCAGTATTTT. The chain is built from TRBV5-3 and TRBJ2-3; D uncertain. TRBV5-3 is identified as an open reading frame with a role that is uncertain. V lost 5 bases and J lost 2, with 15 bases in between. The CDR3 loop spans 15 amino acids.